This T cell receptor beta chain was recorded in a study of identical twins. Study outcomes and limitations: In monozygotic twins, models underestimated the sharing of out-of-frame TCR alpha. Cross-sectional statistics, not tracking of the same donors, supported the conclusions.

This clonotype was seen ten or more times. Its antigen is unknown. Each CDR3 protein gets one entry after TCRdb re-called the 5' RACE reads with MiXCR. Of roughly 690,000 distinct CDR3 sequences listed, approximately 6.1% are singletons. The sequenced sample consisted of naive T cells sorted from blood. This receptor was identified in a man aged 18 to 29 in good health.

This chain's CDR3 is CASMGLRAHEQYF. The CDR3 DNA sequence: TGTGCCAGCATGGGTCTCAGGGCCCACGAGCAGTACTTC. The chain uses TRBV12-3 or TRBV12-4 and TRBJ2-7; D perhaps matches TRBD1 (5 bases). CDR3 length: 13 residues. Trimming removed 7 bases from V and 5 bases from J, with 15 bases in between.